This T cell receptor beta chain was found in a study of cytomegalovirus exposure and HLA in healthy donors. Whole-study context: Samples from HLA-typed donors yielded around 85 million unique TCRs in an early data release. Study-wide points: According to a later analysis, most TCR beta chains associated with CMV appeared HLA-restricted. Being productive about 90% or about 30% of the time was typical of most TCR beta V segments in an earlier analysis.

Concerning this clone: The antigen is undetermined.

Germline-derived CDR1 and CDR2 are MRHNA and SNTAGT. This CDR3 region has 16 residues. Trimming took off 2 bases at V and 7 bases at J, with 18 bases between the two ends. Primers: 60 Vbeta forward and 13 Jbeta reverse. Repertoires were generated with immunoSEQ multiplex PCR, while TCRdb's copy carries only in-frame clones and drops some. The sample holds approximately 160,000 clones, roughly two thirds seen once. The sample consisted of PBMCs. The sequence derives from a woman younger than 30 in good health and CMV-seropositive. The rearrangement uses TRBV6-4 and TRBJ2-1, with D perhaps matching TRBD1 (5 bases). The DNA for the CDR3 is TGTGCCAGCAGTGACATAGGTGGGGCGCGGAATAATGAGCAGTTCTTC. Translated: CASSDIGGARNNEQFF.